These 30 T cell receptor beta chains came from one sample sequenced in a study of shared clonotypes between healthy human individuals. Profiled with immunoSEQ multiplex PCR; TCRdb holds only in-frame clones, not every one. The sample consists of a few million clones, approximately 94% of them appearing once. Sequences were obtained from naive CD4+ T cells sorted from blood. Subset described: CD45RA+ positively selected. The source is a man younger than 30 in good health.

The chain carries TRBV5-1 and TRBJ2-7; the match to TRBD2 covers 9 bases. This CDR3 region has 18 residues. The V gene end was trimmed by 2 bases and the J gene end by 0 bases; junction bases not matched to a gene: 12. Germline assignment: CDR1 SGHRS and CDR2 YFSETQ. The CDR3 reads CASSFLGGGALSSYEQYF. The DNA of the CDR3 is TGCGCCAGCAGCTTCTTGGGCGGGGGGGCTCTCAGCTCCTACGAGCAGTACTTC.

This chain connects TRBV19 to TRBJ1-2, with D unclear. V shed 8 bases and J shed 8 bases, with 18 bases lying between them. This CDR3 has 13 amino acids. Germline-derived CDR1 and CDR2 are LNHDA and SQIVND (reference sequence). CDR3 amino acids: CASSPTLPGGYTF. CDR3 DNA: TGTGCCAGTTCCCCGACCTTACCTGGGGGCTACACCTTC.

As regards this clone: The same CDR3 can be traced to other DNA sequences in this sample. The V call is TRBV5-4, the J call TRBJ1-1; D is uncertain. CDR3 size: 13 residues. V lost 0 bases, J lost 0 bases, and 3 bases lay in between. Germline assignment: CDR1 SGHNT and CDR2 YYREEE (reference sequence). CDR3 residues: CASSLDVNTEAFF. CDR3 in DNA: TGTGCCAGCAGCTTGGATGTGAACACTGAAGCTTTCTTT.

The chain is built from TRBV27 and TRBJ1-3; TRBD1 agrees at 7 bases. V shed 5 bases and J 0 bases; nucleotides not matched to a gene: 4. The CDR3 extends over 15 amino acids. CDR1 and CDR2 from the germline V gene are MNHEY and SMNVEV (reference sequence). CDR3 sequence: CASSQGQNSGNTIYF. CDR3 bases: TGTGCCAGCAGTCAGGGACAGAACTCTGGAAACACCATATATTTT.

The genes are TRBV27 and TRBJ1-1; D ambiguous. Trimming stripped 6 bases from V and 1 base from J, with 12 bases between. The CDR3 covers 14 residues. Germline loops: CDR1 MNHEY, CDR2 SMNVEV (reference sequence). The CDR3 DNA sequence: TGTGCCAGCAGCAAGTACCTCGGGAACACTGAAGCTTTCTTT. Translation gives CASSKYLGNTEAFF.

In the case of this clone: Other DNA variants within this sample encode the same CDR3. V usage is TRBV5-4 and J usage is TRBJ2-1; D uncertain. Germline-derived CDR1 and CDR2 are SGHNT and YYREEE (reference sequence). V lost 0 bases and J lost 1, with 8 bases in between. The CDR3 is 15 amino acids. As DNA, the CDR3 is TGTGCCAGCAGCTTGGATGGGGTATCCTACAATGAGCAGTTCTTC. Its translation is CASSLDGVSYNEQFF.

The chain is built from TRBV5-6 and TRBJ2-7; no clear D gene. Trimming took off 4 bases at V and 0 bases at J, with 14 bases between the two ends. The CDR3 runs 15 residues. CDR1 and CDR2 from the germline V gene are SGHDT and YYEEEE. Here the CDR3 DNA reads TGTGCCAGCAGCGCCCGGTGGGGTACCTCCTACGAGCAGTACTTC. This sequence encodes CASSARWGTSYEQYF.

This clone has only one observation. The rearrangement links TRBV10-3 to TRBJ2-5; TRBD1 matches at 7 bases. Trimming took 4 bases from V and 2 from J; bases not matched to a gene: 4. Germline-derived CDR1 and CDR2 are ENHRY and SYGVKD. The CDR3 covers 14 residues. Written as DNA, the CDR3 is TGTGCCATCAGTGCCGGACAGGTTCAAGAGACCCAGTACTTC. This translates into CAISAGQVQETQYF.

The chain employs TRBV5-1 and TRBJ2-1; the D is unclear. Germline CDR1 is SGHRS and CDR2 is YFSETQ. V lost 0 bases to trimming and J lost 1 base, with 11 bases between them. The CDR3 totals 16 residues. This CDR3 reads CASSLGYSESYNEQFF. The CDR3 DNA reads as TGCGCCAGCAGCTTGGGCTACTCGGAGTCCTACAATGAGCAGTTCTTC. Full variable domain (outside the CDR3, taken from reference TRBV5-1 and TRBJ2-1): KAGVTQTPRYLIKTRGQQVTLSCSPISGHRSVSWYQQTPGQGLQFLFEYFSETQRNKGNFPGRFSGRQFSNSRSEMNVSTLELGDSALYLCASSLGYSESYNEQFFGPGTRLTVL.

The rearrangement uses TRBV27 and TRBJ1-6; maybe TRBD1 (5 bases). The CDR3 is made up of 14 amino acids. Germline values: CDR1 MNHEY, CDR2 SMNVEV (reference sequence). The ends were cut back, 5 bases at V and 9 bases at J, with 14 bases in the middle. The CDR3 DNA follows: TGTGCCAGCAGTACGCTGGGGCGAGGTTCACCCCTCCACTTT. Encoded protein: CASSTLGRGSPLHF.

The rearrangement uses TRBV5-5 and TRBJ1-2, with D possibly matching TRBD1 (6 bases). Germline V lookup: CDR1 SGHKS, CDR2 YYEKEE (reference sequence). The CDR3 loop spans 14 amino acids. Trimming cost V 4 bases and J 1 base, with 11 bases left between them. CDR3 region: CASSGRGLNYGYTF. Written as DNA, the CDR3 is TGTGCCAGCAGCGGCCGGGGGCTTAACTATGGCTACACCTTC.

The chain couples TRBV5-1 to TRBJ2-6; D uncertain. Between the trimmed V and J ends, which lost 0 bases and 2 bases, there was a span of 6 bases. Germline-derived CDR1 and CDR2 are SGHRS and YFSETQ. The length of the CDR3 is 15 residues. This chain's CDR3 is CASSLGAPGANVLTF. As DNA, the CDR3 is TGCGCCAGCAGCTTGGGGGCCCCTGGGGCCAACGTCCTGACTTTC. The whole variable domain, filled in from reference TRBV5-1 and TRBJ2-6, reads KAGVTQTPRYLIKTRGQQVTLSCSPISGHRSVSWYQQTPGQGLQFLFEYFSETQRNKGNFPGRFSGRQFSNSRSEMNVSTLELGDSALYLCASSLGAPGANVLTFGAGSRLTVL.

DNA for the CDR3: TGTGCCAGCAATTCTCGGACAGGGGGAGGTGGTAGGGAGACCCAGTACTTC. Translation: CASNSRTGGGGRETQYF. V usage is TRBV6-8 and J usage is TRBJ2-5; 10 nucleotides agree with TRBD1. The length of the CDR3 is 17 residues. After removal of 7 bases from V and 5 bases from J, the junction contained 16 bases not matched to a gene. CDR1 MNHGY and CDR2 SAAAGT come from the germline V gene.

On this clone itself: This CDR3 is also generated by other DNA sequences in the sample. V usage is TRBV6-6 and J usage is TRBJ1-1, with 7 bases lining up with TRBD1. The CDR3 runs 15 residues. The trim removed 0 bases at V and 5 bases at J, leaving 6 bases unmatched. Germline values: CDR1 MNHNY, CDR2 SVGAGI (reference sequence). CDR3 sequence (DNA): TGTGCCAGCAGTTACTCGAGGACAGGAGGGACTGAAGCTTTCTTT. Translated: CASSYSRTGGTEAFF.

The chain uses TRBV6-1 and TRBJ1-1; D is unresolved. The CDR3 runs to 12 residues. Trimming took off 3 bases at V and 6 bases at J, with 8 bases between the two ends. Per germline, CDR1 MNHNS and CDR2 SASEGT. The CDR3 DNA reads as TGTGCCAGCAGTGACCCACGCGCTGAAGCTTTCTTT. This translates into CASSDPRAEAFF.

The V gene is TRBV5-1, the J gene TRBJ1-2; D is unclear. Germline values: CDR1 SGHRS, CDR2 YFSETQ. The CDR3 extends over 13 amino acids. V dropped 6 bases and J dropped 3 bases, with 12 bases sitting between them. Here the CDR3 reads CASISARHYGYTF. The CDR3 DNA reads TGCGCCAGCATTTCAGCTCGTCACTATGGCTACACCTTC.

A word on this clone: Other nucleotide sequences from this sample produce the same CDR3. The rearrangement links TRBV6-5 to TRBJ1-4, with a possible D match to TRBD1 (5 bases). Germline loops: CDR1 MNHEY, CDR2 SVGAGI. The CDR3 runs 16 residues. Deletions cut 0 bases from V and 4 bases from J, with 12 bases between. The CDR3 spells CASSYSRPGINEKLFF. The CDR3, as DNA: TGTGCCAGCAGTTACTCGAGGCCAGGGATTAATGAAAAACTGTTTTTT.

The rearrangement uses TRBV9 and TRBJ2-7, with D possibly being TRBD1 or TRBD2 (5 bases each). Trimming shortened V by 0 bases and J by 2 bases, and 12 bases separated the two germline ends. Germline V gene sequence: CDR1 SGDLS, CDR2 YYNGEE. The CDR3 extends over 15 amino acids. CDR3 sequence (DNA): TGTGCCAGCAGCGTAGACGGGGCAAGAACCTACGAGCAGTACTTC. As protein: CASSVDGARTYEQYF.

CDR3 in amino acids: CAISERDRGTTEAFF. In DNA, the CDR3 is TGTGCCATCAGTGAGCGGGACAGGGGTACCACTGAAGCTTTCTTT. This rearrangement joins TRBV10-3 to TRBJ1-1, with 10 nucleotides matching TRBD1. V shed 2 bases, J shed 4 bases, and the junction held 4 bases outside the gene matches. CDR3 length equals 15 residues. The germline V gene has CDR1 ENHRY and CDR2 SYGVKD.

Turning to this clone: The sample carries other DNA sequences with the same CDR3. V and J are TRBV18 and TRBJ1-4; D unclear. The CDR3 totals 13 residues. The germline V and J ends were trimmed by 6 bases and 6 bases, with 11 bases remaining between them. Germline CDR1 KGHSH, CDR2 LQKENI. CDR3 bases: TGTGCCAGCTCCCCGATTGCGGATGAAAAACTGTTTTTT. Translation gives CASSPIADEKLFF.

This clone came up a few times. V is TRBV13 and J is TRBJ1-6, with 7 bases aligning to TRBD1. The germline gives CDR1 PRHDT, CDR2 FYEKMQ (reference sequence). The CDR3 extends over 12 amino acids. V dropped 5 bases and J dropped 13; count of bases not matched to a gene: 5. In DNA form, the CDR3 reads TGTGCCAGCAGCGGACAGGACGGTCCCCTCCACTTT. This encodes CASSGQDGPLHF.

The chain employs TRBV27 and TRBJ1-1, with 7 bases matching TRBD1. The CDR3 runs 14 residues. From germline, CDR1 is MNHEY and CDR2 SMNVEV (reference sequence). V lost 2 bases, J lost 3 bases, and 3 bases stayed unmatched. The CDR3 region is CASSLKGTDTEAFF. CDR3 bases: TGTGCCAGCAGTTTAAAAGGGACAGACACTGAAGCTTTCTTT.

The chain links TRBV2 to TRBJ1-4; TRBD1 is a possible D gene (6 bases). The CDR3 length is 12 residues. Germline lookup yields CDR1 SNHLY and CDR2 FYNNEI. V lost 8 bases, J lost 7 bases, and 11 bases lay in between. CDR3 sequence reads: CASRGGGEKLFF. The CDR3 DNA reads as TGTGCCAGCCGAGGGGGGGGTGAAAAACTGTTTTTT.

The chain links TRBV18 to TRBJ2-6; D is possibly TRBD1 (5 bases). Trimming took 2 bases from V and 5 from J, leaving 16 bases between them. The germline V gene encodes CDR1 KGHSH and CDR2 LQKENI. This CDR3 has 17 amino acids. DNA of the CDR3: TGTGCCAGCTCACCAATCCCAGGGTCTTACTGGGCCAACGTCCTGACTTTC. It is translated as CASSPIPGSYWANVLTF.

In the case of this clone: Germline and junction disagree at one end, which may indicate a read error. Other DNA sequences in the sample encode the same CDR3. The chain recombines TRBV9 with TRBJ1-1; no clear D. The germline V gene has CDR1 SGDLS and CDR2 YYNGEE. The CDR3 extends over 14 amino acids. CDR3 region: CASSVENRNTEAFF. CDR3 in DNA: TGTGCCAGTAGCGTAGAAAACCGGAACACTGAAGCTTTCTTT. The full variable domain, its missing parts supplied by reference TRBV9 and TRBJ1-1, is DSGVTQTPKHLITATGQRVTLRCSPRSGDLSVYWYQQSLDQGLQFLIQYYNGEERAKGNILERFSAQQFPDLHSELNLSSLELGDSALYFCASSVENRNTEAFFGQGTRLTVV.

V gene TRBV11-2 combines with J gene TRBJ2-5; D unresolved. This CDR3 spans 15 amino acids. Trimming left V 3 bases short and J 4 bases short, with 15 bases between. Germline V CDR1 and CDR2: SGHAT, FQNNGV. The CDR3 sequence: CASSLGRKTRETQYF. In DNA, the CDR3 is TGTGCCAGCAGCTTGGGAAGAAAAACCCGAGAGACCCAGTACTTC.

The rearrangement links TRBV6-5 to TRBJ2-1; TRBD2 is a possible D gene (6 bases). The V end lost 0 bases, the J end lost 7 bases, and 13 bases lay between the germline ends. Germline V lookup: CDR1 MNHEY, CDR2 SVGAGI. This CDR3 region has 15 residues. Here the CDR3 DNA reads TGTGCCAGCAGTTACTCCGACGGGAGAGGGAATGAGCAGTTCTTC. Translating gives CASSYSDGRGNEQFF.

This chain links TRBV28 with TRBJ2-5, with 9 bases that match TRBD1. The tail of the sequence fits TRBJ2-7 better, so the J call may be wrong. Germline V lookup: CDR1 MDHEN, CDR2 SYDVKM. The CDR3 is made up of 15 amino acids. The CDR3 spells CASSFTDRGGNEQYF. CDR3 nucleotides: TGTGCCAGCAGTTTTACCGACAGGGGGGGCAACGAGCAGTACTTC.

The V call is TRBV7-2, the J call TRBJ2-5; D possibly corresponds to TRBD1 (5 bases). This CDR3 region has 17 residues. Germline V CDR1 and CDR2: SGHTA, FQGNSA. The V and J ends lost 2 bases and 0 bases respectively, with 16 bases between them. The CDR3 nucleotides read TGTGCCAGCAGCTTATACTTGTCCTACAGGAACCAAGAGACCCAGTACTTC. Translating it yields CASSLYLSYRNQETQYF.

The genes are TRBV30 and TRBJ2-3; D gene unclear. Germline-derived CDR1 and CDR2 are GTSNPN and SVGIG (reference sequence). Trimming removed 0 bases from V and 0 bases from J, with 13 bases in between. This CDR3 region has 16 residues. CDR3 nucleotides: TGTGCCTGGAGTGTACGAGGAATCGGGAGCACAGATACGCAGTATTTT. It encodes CAWSVRGIGSTDTQYF.